The 4 T cell receptor beta chains below were found in one sample sequenced in a study of cytomegalovirus exposure and HLA in healthy donors. 13 Jbeta primers and 60 Vbeta primers were used for the PCR. Clones were read by immunoSEQ multiplex PCR, and TCRdb kept only the in-frame ones, dropping some. Found here are more than 60,000 clones, approximately 72% of them singletons; the top ten hold about 8.2%. Sequencing input: PBMCs. Every receptor here comes from a woman aged 40 to 50 in good health and CMV-seropositive.

V is TRBV28 and J is TRBJ2-7; D is possibly TRBD2 (6 bases). The germline V gene encodes CDR1 MDHEN and CDR2 SYDVKM. CDR3 size: 12 residues. Trimming stripped 4 bases from V and 4 bases from J, with 8 bases between. CDR3 nucleotide sequence: TGTGCCAGCAGTTCGGGACTTTACGAGCAGTACTTC. It yields the protein CASSSGLYEQYF.

This clone appeared once. The CDR3 loop reads CASSSWTESYEQYF. The CDR3 DNA is TGTGCCAGCAGTTCTTGGACAGAATCCTACGAGCAGTACTTC. The gene calls are TRBV6-6 and TRBJ2-7; D is perhaps TRBD1 (6 bases). The ends were cut back, 4 bases at V and 1 base at J, with 11 bases in the middle. Per the germline V gene, CDR1 is MNHNY and CDR2 is SVGAGI (reference sequence). The CDR3 length is 14 residues.

In the case of this clone: Other DNA sequences in this specimen translate into the identical CDR3. This chain joins TRBV4-1 and TRBJ2-1; 9 bases are shared with TRBD1. CDR3 length: 15 amino acids. J gave up 7 bases and V 3 bases, and 7 bases lay outside the gene matches. The germline V gene encodes CDR1 MGHRA and CDR2 YSYEKL. Here the CDR3 reads CASSQRDRERNEQFF. The CDR3 coding sequence is TGCGCCAGCAGCCAGCGGGACAGGGAACGGAATGAGCAGTTCTTC.

This clone was detected only a few times. The J gene is TRBJ1-5, the V gene TRBV19, with a weak D call TRBD1 (6 bases). This CDR3 comprises 14 residues. The V gene lost 5 bases and the J gene lost 2 bases, with 10 bases spanning the gap. Germline values: CDR1 LNHDA, CDR2 SQIVND (reference sequence). The CDR3 sequence: CASSGAGGNQPQHF. For the CDR3, the DNA is TGTGCCAGTAGTGGGGCAGGGGGCAATCAGCCCCAGCATTTT.